This T cell receptor beta chain comes out of a study of T cell responses to AZD1222 COVID-19 vaccine. Findings of the study overall: A mostly white British donor set with more females was recruited, and clonal diversity was possibly underestimated. With dominance at 160-218 and 743-854, vaccine-associated CD4 TCRs spanned spike. Repertoire collection took place solely once the T cell response had peaked. Only a handful of AZD1222 recipients, more than 5 in all, had baseline seropositivity.

Profiling relied on immunoSEQ multiplex PCR, and the TCRdb table lists in-frame clones only, not all of them. This sample yields tens of thousands of clones, of which roughly 90% are seen a single time; approximately 3% belongs to the top ten. The CDR3 is 16 amino acids. Germline V gene sequence: CDR1 SGHVT, CDR2 SQSDAQ. The J segment lost 3 bases and the V segment lost 1 base, leaving 6 bases of the junction unmatched. In the case of this clone: Its antigen remains unknown.

This specimen consisted of peripheral blood, obtained on day 0 of MenACWY control vaccination. V and J are TRBV7-4 and TRBJ2-7; 10 bases are a match to TRBD2. This receptor was obtained from an adult in good health. For the CDR3, the DNA is TGTGCCAGCAGCTTAGTATCAGCGGGGGGGTTCTACGAGCAGTACTTC. Amino acid sequence: CASSLVSAGGFYEQYF.